The 3 T cell receptor beta chains given below trace back to one sample, sequenced in a study of OX40 agonist ivuxolimab in advanced cancers. Assay: immunoSEQ multiplex PCR; the TCRdb copy retains only in-frame clones and omits some. The profile covers about 82,000 clones, with 92% appearing a single time and about 0.61% taken by the ten largest. The sequences come from CD4+ or CD8+ T cells sorted from blood, collected in a trial of the OX40 agonist ivuxolimab. These receptors came from an adult with an advanced solid tumor such as melanoma, head and neck, liver or kidney cancer.

The CDR3 DNA follows: TGCGCCAGCAGCCCGGCGGACACAGATACGCAGTATTTT. It specifies CASSPADTDTQYF. The chain carries TRBV5-1 and TRBJ2-3; no reliable D call. The CDR3 runs to 13 residues. Germline CDR1 SGHRS, CDR2 YFSETQ. V gave up 4 bases and J gave up 2 bases, with 8 bases separating them.

This chain connects TRBV25-1 to TRBJ2-5; D remains ambiguous. CDR3 length: 14 amino acids. The V and J ends lost 2 bases and 5 bases respectively, with 12 bases between them. Germline V gives CDR1 MGHDK, CDR2 SYGVNS. The CDR3 coding sequence is TGTGCCAGCAGTGAACTGGGTGTACTCGAGACCCAGTACTTC. Protein: CASSELGVLETQYF.

This chain links TRBV9 with TRBJ2-2; 7 positions agree with TRBD2. Germline V gives CDR1 SGDLS, CDR2 YYNGEE. This CDR3 region has 17 residues. The junction had 6 bases not matched to a gene; V was cut back by 0 bases and J by 1 base. CDR3 in amino acids: CASSVVAGAGNTGELFF. The CDR3, as DNA: TGTGCCAGCAGCGTAGTGGCGGGAGCGGGGAACACCGGGGAGCTGTTTTTT. Filled out from reference TRBV9 and TRBJ2-2, the complete variable domain reads DSGVTQTPKHLITATGQRVTLRCSPRSGDLSVYWYQQSLDQGLQFLIQYYNGEERAKGNILERFSAQQFPDLHSELNLSSLELGDSALYFCASSVVAGAGNTGELFFGEGSRLTVL.